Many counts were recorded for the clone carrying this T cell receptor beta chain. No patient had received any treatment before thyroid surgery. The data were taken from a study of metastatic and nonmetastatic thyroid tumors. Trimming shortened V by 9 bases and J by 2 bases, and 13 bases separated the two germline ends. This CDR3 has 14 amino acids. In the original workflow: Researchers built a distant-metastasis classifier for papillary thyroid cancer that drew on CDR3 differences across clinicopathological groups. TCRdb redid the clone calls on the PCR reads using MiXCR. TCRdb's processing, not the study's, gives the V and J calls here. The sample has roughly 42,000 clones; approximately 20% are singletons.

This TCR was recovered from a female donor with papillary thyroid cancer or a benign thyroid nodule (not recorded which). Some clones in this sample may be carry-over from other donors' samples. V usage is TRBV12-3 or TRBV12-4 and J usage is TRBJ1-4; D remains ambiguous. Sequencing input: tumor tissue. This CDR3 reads CASRRSGTNEKLFF. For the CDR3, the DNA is TGTGCCAGTAGAAGGAGTGGGACTAATGAAAAACTGTTTTTT.